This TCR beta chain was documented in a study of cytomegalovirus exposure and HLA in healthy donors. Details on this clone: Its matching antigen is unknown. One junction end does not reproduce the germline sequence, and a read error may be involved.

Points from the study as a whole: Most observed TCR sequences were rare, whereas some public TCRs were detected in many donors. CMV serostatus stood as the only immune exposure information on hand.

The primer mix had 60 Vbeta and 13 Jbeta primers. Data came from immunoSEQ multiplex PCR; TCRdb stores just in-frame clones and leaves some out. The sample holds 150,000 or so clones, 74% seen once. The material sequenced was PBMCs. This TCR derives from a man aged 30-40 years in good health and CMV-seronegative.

CDR3 coding DNA: TGTGCCATCAGTGGGGGGACATATGGCTCCGGGGCCAACGTCCTGGCTTTC. Amino acid sequence: CAISGGTYGSGANVLAF. This chain uses TRBV10-3 with TRBJ2-6, with a weak D call TRBD1 (6 bases). Looked up from germline, CDR1 is ENHRY and CDR2 is SYGVKD. The CDR3 length is 17 residues.